The sample holds many counts of the clone carrying this T cell receptor beta chain. Its antigen is still unknown. Germline V CDR1 and CDR2: SGDLS, YYNGEE. This CDR3 comprises 14 residues. Losses at the gene ends were 0 bases for V and 7 bases for J; bases not matched to a gene: 0. Primed by a sample-barcoded 5' primer and a J-beta primer mix, a second PCR proceeded for about 6 to 12 cycles. TCRdb re-derived calls from the 5' RACE reads in MiXCR, one entry per CDR3 protein. The sample lists hundreds of thousands of distinct CDR3 sequences, about 30% occurring once. The data were obtained in a study of blood T cells in healthy people across ages. Across the study: The capture of about one barcoded beta molecule per two T cells was achieved by template switching. Study-wide points: It was the long-lived donors that had more naive CD4+ cells and higher diversity than aged donors. Observed TCR beta diversity per million T cells went down as age went up. This fall followed a roughly linear course with age.

This TCR was sampled from an elderly woman in good health. Sequencing input: blood. The chain uses TRBV9 and TRBJ2-1; 11 bases map to TRBD2. The CDR3 reads CASSVVAGGNEQFF. Written as DNA, the CDR3 is TGTGCCAGCAGCGTAGTAGCGGGGGGGAATGAGCAGTTCTTC.